This TCR beta chain was sequenced for a study of blood T cell repertoires in COVID-19. The wider study: Samples taken during acute and convalescent COVID-19 were collected in the United States, Italy and Spain. In each case, the material was cDNA or gDNA derived from T cells, B-cell-depleted T cells, or PBMCs.

This table comes from immunoSEQ multiplex PCR, and its TCRdb copy is limited to in-frame clones, with some not included. Of 70,000 to 90,000 clones in the sample, more than 70% were seen once. The CDR3 consists of 14 residues. Per germline, CDR1 KGHSH and CDR2 LQKENI. The V segment lost 5 bases and the J segment 3 bases; nucleotides outside the gene matches: 6. The TCR comes from a man aged 45-60 years with active COVID-19. Sequencing input: peripheral blood. The chain is built from TRBV18 and TRBJ1-1, with 7 positions matching TRBD1. CDR3 in amino acids: CASSATGADTEAFF. DNA for the CDR3: TGTGCCAGCTCAGCCACAGGGGCGGACACTGAAGCTTTCTTT. The complete variable domain, with remaining parts taken from reference TRBV18 and TRBJ1-1, reads NAGVMQNPRHLVRRRGQEARLRCSPMKGHSHVYWYRQLPEEGLKFMVYLQKENIIDESGMPKERFSAEFPKEGPSILRIQQVVRGDSAAYFCASSATGADTEAFFGQGTRLTVV.